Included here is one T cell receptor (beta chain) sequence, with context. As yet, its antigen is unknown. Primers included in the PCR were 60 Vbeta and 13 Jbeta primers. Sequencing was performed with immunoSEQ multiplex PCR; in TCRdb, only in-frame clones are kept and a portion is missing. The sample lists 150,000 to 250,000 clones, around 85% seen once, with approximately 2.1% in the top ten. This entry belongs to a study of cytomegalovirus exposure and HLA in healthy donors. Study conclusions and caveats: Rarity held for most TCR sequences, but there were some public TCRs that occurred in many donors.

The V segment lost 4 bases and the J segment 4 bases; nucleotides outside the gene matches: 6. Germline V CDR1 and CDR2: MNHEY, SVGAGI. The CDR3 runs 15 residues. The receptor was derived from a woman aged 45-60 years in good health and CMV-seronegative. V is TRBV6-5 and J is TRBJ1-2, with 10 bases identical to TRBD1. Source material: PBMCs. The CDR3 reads CASSSRDRGVYGYTF. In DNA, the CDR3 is TGTGCCAGCAGTTCTCGGGACAGGGGTGTCTATGGCTACACCTTC.